What follows are 14 T cell receptor beta chains derived from one specimen sequenced in a study of Ad26.COV2.S vaccination and SARS-CoV-2 variants. Generated by immunoSEQ multiplex PCR, the TCRdb table keeps only in-frame clones and is missing some. The sample carries 500,000 or so clones, 87% recorded once. Treatment specified: about 20 received Ad26.COV2.S at low or high dose, single or two shots; 5 received placebo; per-sample allocation not given. On day 63 after the first injection, vaccine and placebo recipients gave samples. Sample: peripheral blood, taken in a trial of Ad26.COV2.S vaccine versus placebo. These TCRs come from a person aged 18-65 years who received the Ad26.COV2.S COVID-19 vaccine or a placebo.

The rearrangement joins TRBV19 to TRBJ2-4; D remains unclear. Germline-derived CDR1 and CDR2 are LNHDA and SQIVND (reference sequence). The germline V and J ends were trimmed by 6 bases and 3 bases, with 6 bases remaining between them. The CDR3 spans 12 residues. The CDR3 DNA follows: TGTGCCAGTAGCCTCGTCAAAAACATTCAGTACTTC. Translation: CASSLVKNIQYF.

The chain has TRBV7-9 and TRBJ2-7; TRBD2 matches 9 bases. J lost 7 bases, V lost 3 bases, and 10 bases had no gene match. The CDR3 spans 15 residues. Germline V CDR1 and CDR2: SEHNR, FQNEAQ (reference sequence). CDR3: CASSLQKRGVGEQYF. CDR3 DNA sequence: TGTGCCAGCAGCTTGCAAAAGCGGGGGGTAGGGGAGCAGTACTTC.

The rearrangement joins TRBV4-1 to TRBJ2-1, with 11 bases aligning to TRBD2. This CDR3 is built from 16 residues. V was pared by 5 bases and J by 2 bases, with 5 bases of the junction left unmatched. The V gene's germline CDR1 is MGHRA and CDR2 YSYEKL. CDR3 in amino acids: CASSVRLAGTYNEQFF. CDR3 nucleotide sequence: TGCGCCAGCAGCGTGCGACTAGCGGGAACCTACAATGAGCAGTTCTTC.

This clone was recorded only once. The rearrangement uses TRBV4-1 and TRBJ1-2, with a weak D call TRBD1 (6 bases). V lost 3 bases and J 5 bases, leaving 19 bases between the germline ends. This CDR3 is built from 16 residues. Germline V gives CDR1 MGHRA, CDR2 YSYEKL. The CDR3 region has the DNA TGCGCCAGCAGCCAGTCGAACAGGGCTGTATTGTATGGCTACACCTTC. Its translation is CASSQSNRAVLYGYTF.

The chain employs TRBV7-3 and TRBJ2-7; D may be TRBD1 (5 bases). The V gene lost 1 base and the J gene lost 4 bases, with 17 bases spanning the gap. CDR1 and CDR2 from the germline V gene are SGHTA and FQGTGA. The CDR3 runs to 16 residues. CDR3 in DNA: TGTGCCAGCAGCTTAAACGGCGGACAAAACGGGTACGAGCAGTACTTC. Translating gives CASSLNGGQNGYEQYF.

With respect to this clone: At the DNA level, this CDR3 is encoded by other sequences in the same sample as well. This chain links TRBV9 with TRBJ2-1; D not resolved. Trimming stripped 0 bases from V and 1 base from J, with 5 bases between. The CDR3 is 14 residues long. The germline CDR1 and CDR2 sequences are SGDLS and YYNGEE. The CDR3: CASSVGVSYNEQFF. DNA of the CDR3: TGTGCCAGCAGCGTAGGAGTTTCCTACAATGAGCAGTTCTTC.

This clone was detected only once. The chain is built from TRBV29-1 and TRBJ1-1; D gene unclear. The germline V and J ends were trimmed by 4 bases and 1 base, with 7 bases remaining between them. The CDR3 is made up of 12 amino acids. CDR1 and CDR2 (germline): SQVTM, ANQGSEA. The CDR3, as DNA: TGCAGCGTTGTACAAACGAACACTGAAGCTTTCTTT. The encoded protein is CSVVQTNTEAFF.

The rearrangement uses TRBV28 and TRBJ2-1; the D is unclear. This CDR3 is built from 13 residues. V lost 7 bases, J lost 6 bases, and 13 bases lay in between. CDR1 MDHEN and CDR2 SYDVKM come from the germline V gene. The CDR3 DNA reads as TGTGCCAGCACTGTCGGCGCCTCCAATGAGCAGTTCTTC. It specifies CASTVGASNEQFF.

The chain employs TRBV2 and TRBJ1-1; TRBD1 agrees at 10 bases. This CDR3 contains 15 residues. V was pared by 4 bases and J by 3 bases, with 5 bases of the junction left unmatched. CDR1 and CDR2 from the germline V gene are SNHLY and FYNNEI. Written as DNA, the CDR3 is TGTGCCAGCAGTGCCAGACAGGGGGCGGACACTGAAGCTTTCTTT. Protein: CASSARQGADTEAFF.

This rearrangement joins TRBV14 to TRBJ2-5; TRBD1 is a possible D gene (6 bases). The CDR3 sequence is 15 residues long. The ends were cut back, 2 bases at V and 4 bases at J, with 14 bases in the middle. CDR1 and CDR2 from the germline V gene are SGHDN and FVKESK. The CDR3 here is CASSQPDRWLETQYF. In nucleotides, the CDR3 is TGTGCCAGCAGCCAACCCGACAGGTGGTTAGAGACCCAGTACTTC.

The chain couples TRBV7-2 to TRBJ2-7, with D perhaps assigned TRBD1 or TRBD2 (5 bases each). The CDR3 has 16 residues. The germline gives CDR1 SGHTA, CDR2 FQGNSA. With 5 bases removed from V and 3 bases from J, the gap between germline ends came to 20 bases. CDR3 nucleotides: TGTGCCAGCAGCGTCCGACGGGGCGCAGGTGTCTACGAGCAGTACTTC. This sequence encodes CASSVRRGAGVYEQYF. The whole variable domain, filled in from reference TRBV7-2 and TRBJ2-7, reads GAGVSQSPSNKVTEKGKDVELRCDPISGHTALYWYRQSLGQGLEFLIYFQGNSAPDKSGLPSDRFSAERTGGSVSTLTIQRTQQEDSAVYLCASSVRRGAGVYEQYFGPGTRLTVT.

The chain employs TRBV12-3 or TRBV12-4 and TRBJ1-5; TRBD1 is a possible D gene (5 bases). CDR3 size: 13 residues. V was shortened by 4 bases and J by 7 bases, with 11 bases between the two germline ends. The CDR3 region is CASSWGGEQPQHF. The CDR3 coding sequence is TGTGCCAGCAGTTGGGGGGGAGAGCAGCCCCAGCATTTT.

This chain links TRBV5-4 with TRBJ2-7; tentative D call: TRBD1 (6 bases). Per the germline V gene, CDR1 is SGHNT and CDR2 is YYREEE (reference sequence). The CDR3 spans 13 residues. The V end was cut by 2 bases, the J end by 3 bases, with 9 bases between. This CDR3 is CASSLDRIYEQYF. The CDR3 DNA reads as TGTGCCAGCAGCTTAGACAGGATCTACGAGCAGTACTTC.

The chain has TRBV5-1 and TRBJ1-6; D unclear. Trimming took 0 bases from V and 5 from J, leaving 12 bases between them. There are 16 residues in the CDR3. Germline V CDR1 and CDR2: SGHRS, YFSETQ. The CDR3 nucleotides read TGCGCCAGCAGCTTGGCCGTCAGAGCAGATAATTCACCCCTCCACTTT. This encodes CASSLAVRADNSPLHF.